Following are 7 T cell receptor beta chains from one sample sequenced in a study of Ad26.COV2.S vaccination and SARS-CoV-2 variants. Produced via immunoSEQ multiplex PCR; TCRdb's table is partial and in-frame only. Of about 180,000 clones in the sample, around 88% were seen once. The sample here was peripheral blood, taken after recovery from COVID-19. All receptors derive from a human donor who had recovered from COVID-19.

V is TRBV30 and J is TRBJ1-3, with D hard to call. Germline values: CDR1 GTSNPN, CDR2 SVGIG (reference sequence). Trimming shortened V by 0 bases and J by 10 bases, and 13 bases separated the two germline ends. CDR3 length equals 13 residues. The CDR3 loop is CAWSVHEVRTIYF. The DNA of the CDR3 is TGTGCCTGGAGTGTACACGAAGTCCGAACCATATATTTT.

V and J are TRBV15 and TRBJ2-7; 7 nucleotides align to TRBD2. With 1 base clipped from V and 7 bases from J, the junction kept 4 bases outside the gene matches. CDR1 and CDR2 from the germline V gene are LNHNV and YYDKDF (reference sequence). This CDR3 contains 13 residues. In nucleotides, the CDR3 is TGTGCCACCAGCAGAGGGAGCGGGACTGAGCAGTACTTC. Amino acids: CATSRGSGTEQYF.

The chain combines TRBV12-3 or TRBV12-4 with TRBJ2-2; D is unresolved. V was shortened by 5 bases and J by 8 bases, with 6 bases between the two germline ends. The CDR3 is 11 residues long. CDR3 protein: CASSLRGELFF. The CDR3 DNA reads TGTGCCAGCAGTCTTCGAGGGGAGCTGTTTTTT.

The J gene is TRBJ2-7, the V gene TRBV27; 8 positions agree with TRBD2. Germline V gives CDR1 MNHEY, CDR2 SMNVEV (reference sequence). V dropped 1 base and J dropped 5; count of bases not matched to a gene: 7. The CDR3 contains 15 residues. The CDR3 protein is CASSLFAGGLNEQYF. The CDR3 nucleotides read TGTGCCAGCAGTTTATTTGCGGGAGGCTTAAACGAGCAGTACTTC.

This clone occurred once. The DNA of the CDR3 is TGTGCCAGCACCCCGGAACAGGTCTTCTACGAGCAGTACTTC. It specifies CASTPEQVFYEQYF. This chain connects TRBV27 to TRBJ2-7, with a weak D call TRBD1 (5 bases). Looked up from germline, CDR1 is MNHEY and CDR2 is SMNVEV (reference sequence). This CDR3 has 14 residues. V lost 7 bases and J 3 bases, leaving 16 bases between the germline ends.

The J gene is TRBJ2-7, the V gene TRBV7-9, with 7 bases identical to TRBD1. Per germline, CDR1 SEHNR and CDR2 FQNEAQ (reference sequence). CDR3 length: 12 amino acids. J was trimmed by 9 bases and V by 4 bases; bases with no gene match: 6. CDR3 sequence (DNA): TGTGCCAGCAGCTCCGAACAGGGGAGGCAGTACTTC. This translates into CASSSEQGRQYF.

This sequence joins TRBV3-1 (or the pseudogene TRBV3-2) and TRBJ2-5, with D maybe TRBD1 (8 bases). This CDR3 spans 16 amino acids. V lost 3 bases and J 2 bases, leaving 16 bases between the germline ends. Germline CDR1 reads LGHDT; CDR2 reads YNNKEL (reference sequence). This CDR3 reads CASSQVYRGGQETQYF. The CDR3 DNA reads TGTGCCAGCAGCCAGGTTTACAGGGGGGGGCAAGAGACCCAGTACTTC.